This TCR beta chain was found in a study of neurological immune-mediated disorders. Germline CDR1 is SGDLS and CDR2 is YYNGEE. V shed 4 bases and J 2 bases; nucleotides not matched to a gene: 4. The CDR3 is made up of 15 amino acids. Many counts were recorded for this clonotype. Its antigen remains unidentified. PBMCs stored at -80 C, 2 million in total, were the source of the unsorted libraries. Study outcomes and limitations: The greatest TCR clonal expansion appeared in HTLV-1-associated myelopathy and the smallest, falling below healthy controls, in multiple sclerosis. None of the CDR3 amino acid sequences of expanded clones recurred across subjects, suggesting private repertoires in all groups. Neither clinical nor MRI features showed any association with the multiple sclerosis repertoire cluster, and the authors stated that larger cohorts are needed.

MiXCR was run by TCRdb on the 5' RACE reads, yielding one entry per CDR3 protein. The table lists roughly 46,000 distinct CDR3 sequences, about 2% of them singletons. The chain is built from TRBV9 and TRBJ1-4; 8 nucleotides line up with TRBD1. This TCR came from a woman aged 35 to 49 with multiple sclerosis. What was sequenced was PBMCs. In DNA, the CDR3 is TGTGCCAGCAGCTTCACAGGGGGTACTAATGAAAAACTGTTTTTT. It yields the protein CASSFTGGTNEKLFF. Filled out from reference TRBV9 and TRBJ1-4, the complete variable domain reads DSGVTQTPKHLITATGQRVTLRCSPRSGDLSVYWYQQSLDQGLQFLIQYYNGEERAKGNILERFSAQQFPDLHSELNLSSLELGDSALYFCASSFTGGTNEKLFFGSGTQLSVL.